This paragraph reports one T cell receptor (beta chain). Its antigen is currently unknown. The study treated chemo-refractory metastatic non-small-cell lung cancer patients with focal radiation plus ipilimumab CTLA-4 blockade. The data were produced by immunoSEQ multiplex PCR, yet TCRdb's version contains in-frame clones alone and is incomplete. The sample has about 77,000 clones, just under 75% seen once. The data belong to a study of radiotherapy plus CTLA-4 blockade in lung cancer. The study, taken as a whole, reports: According to reports, early shifts in blood T cell clones, alongside interferon-beta, forecast response most accurately. Expansion in blood of tumor-derived TCR clones was seen after radiotherapy plus ipilimumab.

J lost 0 bases, V lost 1 base, and 1 base had no gene match. Germline V CDR1 and CDR2: KGHSH, LQKENI. The CDR3 loop spans 15 amino acids. This TCR came from a human donor with non-small cell lung cancer whose response to radiotherapy plus ipilimumab could not be evaluated. This sequence joins TRBV18 and TRBJ2-3; the match to TRBD1 covers 7 bases. The sequenced sample was peripheral blood, obtained from a patient treated with radiotherapy plus ipilimumab. The CDR3 region has the DNA TGTGCCAGCTCACCACGGGACAGTAGCACAGATACGCAGTATTTT. Translating it yields CASSPRDSSTDTQYF.